This is a list of T cell receptor beta chains from one sample in a study of OX40 agonist ivuxolimab in advanced cancers. Sequencing was performed with immunoSEQ multiplex PCR; in TCRdb, only in-frame clones are kept and a portion is missing. The data show roughly 100,000 clones, about nine tenths seen once. This material consisted of CD4+ or CD8+ T cells sorted from blood, taken in a trial of the OX40 agonist ivuxolimab. All receptors derive from an adult with an advanced solid tumor such as melanoma, head and neck, liver or kidney cancer. Both conserved end residues are part of each CDR3. D genes are given only for firm matches. Expanded clones get a size class; other rows say once, few or many, or leave the size out.

D gene: -
J gene: TRBJ1-2
clone size: few
V gene: TRBV10-3
CDR3 protein: CAISESNGNYGYTF
CDR3 DNA: TGTGCCATCAGTGAGTCGAATGGGAACTATGGCTACACCTTC

D gene: -
J gene: TRBJ2-5
clone size: -
V gene: TRBV4-3
CDR3 protein: CASSQDLPETQYF
CDR3 DNA: TGCGCCAGCAGCCAAGATCTTCCTGAGACCCAGTACTTC

D gene: TRBD1
J gene: TRBJ1-1
clone size: few
V gene: TRBV16
CDR3 protein: CASSPWNRGMNTEAFF
CDR3 DNA: TGTGCCAGCAGCCCTTGGAACAGGGGCATGAACACTGAAGCTTTCTTT

D gene: -
J gene: TRBJ2-5
clone size: -
V gene: TRBV21-1
CDR3 protein: CASSKRQYPRLSRGETQYF
CDR3 DNA: TGTGCCAGCAGCAAACGGCAGTACCCTCGACTGAGCCGGGGGGAGACCCAGTACTTC

D gene: -
J gene: TRBJ1-1
clone size: -
V gene: TRBV28
CDR3 protein: CASSPPGENTEAFF
CDR3 DNA: TGTGCCAGCAGTCCCCCGGGGGAAAACACTGAAGCTTTCTTT

D gene: -
J gene: TRBJ1-3
clone size: -
V gene: TRBV7-2
CDR3 protein: CASSTLGGGNTIYF
CDR3 DNA: TGTGCCAGCAGCACATTAGGGGGGGGAAACACCATATATTTT

D gene: -
J gene: TRBJ1-5
clone size: -
V gene: TRBV19
CDR3 protein: CASSDTQGQPQHF
CDR3 DNA: TGTGCCAGTAGTGATACACAGGGTCAGCCCCAGCATTTT

D gene: -
J gene: TRBJ2-3
clone size: -
V gene: TRBV2
CDR3 protein: CASTGVAGDTQYF
CDR3 DNA: TGTGCCAGCACCGGTGTCGCGGGAGATACGCAGTATTTT

D gene: TRBD1
J gene: TRBJ1-2
clone size: once
V gene: TRBV14
CDR3 protein: CASSQLTGGGGYTF
CDR3 DNA: TGTGCCAGCAGCCAACTCACAGGGGGAGGTGGCTACACCTTC

D gene: -
J gene: TRBJ2-7
clone size: -
V gene: TRBV5-8
CDR3 protein: CASSLNLQGVYEQYF
CDR3 DNA: TGTGCCAGCAGCTTGAATTTACAGGGCGTCTACGAGCAGTACTTC

D gene: TRBD1
J gene: TRBJ1-1
clone size: -
V gene: TRBV5-1
CDR3 protein: CASSTPGGYYTPNTEAFF
CDR3 DNA: TGCGCCAGCAGCACCCCAGGGGGCTACTATACCCCGAACACTGAAGCTTTCTTT

D gene: -
J gene: TRBJ1-2
clone size: -
V gene: TRBV27
CDR3 protein: CASGQRPENYGYTF
CDR3 DNA: TGTGCCAGCGGTCAAAGGCCAGAAAACTATGGCTACACCTTC

D gene: -
J gene: TRBJ2-7
clone size: -
V gene: TRBV5-4
CDR3 protein: CASSLAGGPYEQYF
CDR3 DNA: TGTGCCAGCAGCTTGGCCGGGGGACCCTACGAGCAGTACTTC

D gene: -
J gene: TRBJ1-6
clone size: -
V gene: TRBV7-2
CDR3 protein: CASSLEQPYNSPLHF
CDR3 DNA: TGTGCCAGCAGCTTAGAACAGCCCTATAATTCACCCCTCCACTTT

D gene: -
J gene: TRBJ1-5
clone size: -
V gene: TRBV29-1
CDR3 protein: CSGLMGVEQPQHF
CDR3 DNA: TGCAGCGGACTGATGGGTGTCGAACAGCCCCAGCATTTT

D gene: -
J gene: TRBJ1-6
clone size: -
V gene: TRBV4-1
CDR3 protein: CASSHPGVYNSPLHF
CDR3 DNA: TGCGCCAGCAGCCACCCCGGGGTTTATAATTCACCCCTCCACTTT

D gene: -
J gene: TRBJ2-7
clone size: -
V gene: TRBV7-9
CDR3 protein: CASSFRGAYEQYF
CDR3 DNA: TGTGCCAGCAGCTTTCGGGGAGCCTACGAGCAGTACTTC

D gene: -
J gene: TRBJ1-2
clone size: few
V gene: TRBV10-1
CDR3 protein: CASSESHGGGYTF
CDR3 DNA: TGCGCCAGCAGTGAGTCGCACGGGGGAGGCTACACCTTC

D gene: -
J gene: TRBJ1-5
clone size: once
V gene: TRBV27
CDR3 protein: CASSPQGTVRQPQHF
CDR3 DNA: TGTGCCAGCAGTCCCCAAGGGACGGTAAGGCAGCCCCAGCATTTT

D gene: -
J gene: TRBJ2-3
clone size: -
V gene: TRBV7-9
CDR3 protein: CASSPTVTSTDTQYF
CDR3 DNA: TGTGCCAGCAGCCCGACCGTAACTAGCACAGATACGCAGTATTTT

D gene: -
J gene: TRBJ2-7
clone size: -
V gene: TRBV6-1
CDR3 protein: CASSGHSGVGGYEQYF
CDR3 DNA: TGTGCCAGCAGTGGCCACAGTGGGGTAGGCGGATACGAGCAGTACTTC

D gene: TRBD1
J gene: TRBJ1-5
clone size: once
V gene: TRBV6-1
CDR3 protein: CASSEEDRGMRQPQHF
CDR3 DNA: TGTGCCAGCAGTGAAGAAGACAGGGGGATGAGGCAGCCCCAGCATTTT

D gene: -
J gene: TRBJ1-1
clone size: few
V gene: TRBV28
CDR3 protein: CASSLFPLEAFF
CDR3 DNA: TGTGCCAGCAGTTTATTTCCCCTTGAAGCTTTCTTT

D gene: -
J gene: TRBJ2-7
clone size: once
V gene: TRBV11-2
CDR3 protein: CASSLVPGANEQYF
CDR3 DNA: TGTGCCAGCAGCTTAGTCCCGGGGGCTAACGAGCAGTACTTC

D gene: TRBD1
J gene: TRBJ2-2
clone size: -
V gene: TRBV7-2
CDR3 protein: CASSFLQGTGELFF
CDR3 DNA: TGTGCCAGCAGCTTTTTACAGGGGACCGGGGAGCTGTTTTTT

D gene: -
J gene: TRBJ2-4
clone size: -
V gene: TRBV28
CDR3 protein: CASSTNTTPKNIQYF
CDR3 DNA: TGTGCCAGCAGTACCAACACAACCCCCAAAAACATTCAGTACTTC

D gene: TRBD1
J gene: TRBJ2-6
clone size: -
V gene: TRBV4-2
CDR3 protein: CASSQSPGGFTRLSGANVLTF
CDR3 DNA: TGTGCCAGCAGCCAATCCCCAGGGGGCTTCACTCGTCTCTCTGGGGCCAACGTCCTGACTTTC

D gene: -
J gene: TRBJ2-5
clone size: -
V gene: TRBV11-1
CDR3 protein: CASSLAAWQGKETQYF
CDR3 DNA: TGTGCCAGCAGCTTAGCGGCGTGGCAGGGGAAAGAGACCCAGTACTTC

D gene: -
J gene: TRBJ2-2
clone size: -
V gene: TRBV20-1
CDR3 protein: CSARGRGELFF
CDR3 DNA: TGCAGTGCTAGGGGGAGAGGGGAGCTGTTTTTT

D gene: -
J gene: TRBJ2-7
clone size: -
V gene: TRBV23-1
CDR3 protein: CASSQFGVTAYEQYF
CDR3 DNA: TGCGCCAGCAGTCAATTTGGGGTGACCGCCTACGAGCAGTACTTC

D gene: TRBD2
J gene: TRBJ2-3
clone size: -
V gene: TRBV7-2
CDR3 protein: CASSLGLASSNTDTQYF
CDR3 DNA: TGTGCCAGCAGCTTAGGACTAGCTTCTTCGAATACAGATACGCAGTATTTT

D gene: TRBD2
J gene: TRBJ2-1
clone size: few
V gene: TRBV10-3
CDR3 protein: CATYGGSGGSHYNEQFF
CDR3 DNA: TGTGCCACATATGGGGGGAGCGGGGGCTCACATTACAATGAGCAGTTCTTC

D gene: -
J gene: TRBJ2-5
clone size: -
V gene: TRBV14
CDR3 protein: CASSQVGKQETQYF
CDR3 DNA: TGTGCCAGCAGCCAAGTCGGAAAACAAGAGACCCAGTACTTC

D gene: -
J gene: TRBJ1-1
clone size: -
V gene: TRBV30
CDR3 protein: CAWSPTWNTEAFF
CDR3 DNA: TGTGCCTGGAGTCCGACTTGGAACACTGAAGCTTTCTTT

D gene: TRBD1
J gene: TRBJ1-6
clone size: -
V gene: TRBV18
CDR3 protein: CATKPEQGHNSPLHF
CDR3 DNA: TGTGCCACTAAACCCGAACAGGGGCATAATTCACCCCTCCACTTT

D gene: -
J gene: TRBJ2-1
clone size: once
V gene: TRBV18
CDR3 protein: CASSRREGDLYNEQFF
CDR3 DNA: TGTGCCAGCTCGCGCAGAGAGGGGGACCTATACAATGAGCAGTTCTTC

D gene: TRBD2
J gene: TRBJ2-1
clone size: -
V gene: TRBV5-5
CDR3 protein: CASSLNRLAAYNEQFF
CDR3 DNA: TGTGCCAGCAGCTTGAATCGGCTAGCGGCATACAATGAGCAGTTCTTC

D gene: -
J gene: TRBJ1-4
clone size: -
V gene: TRBV5-4
CDR3 protein: CASSPLPSSTNEKLFF
CDR3 DNA: TGTGCCAGCAGCCCGCTACCGAGTTCAACTAATGAAAAACTGTTTTTT

D gene: TRBD1
J gene: TRBJ1-1
clone size: -
V gene: TRBV11-1
CDR3 protein: CASSDRGTGGRYTEAFF
CDR3 DNA: TGTGCCAGCAGCGACCGCGGGACAGGGGGTCGGTACACTGAAGCTTTCTTT

D gene: -
J gene: TRBJ1-1
clone size: -
V gene: TRBV11-2
CDR3 protein: CASSLAASSPTEAFF
CDR3 DNA: TGTGCCAGCAGCTTAGCGGCGTCTTCCCCCACTGAAGCTTTCTTT

D gene: TRBD1
J gene: TRBJ1-2
clone size: once
V gene: TRBV6-1
CDR3 protein: CASRRDRGHGYTF
CDR3 DNA: TGTGCCAGCAGGAGGGACAGGGGCCATGGCTACACCTTC

D gene: -
J gene: TRBJ2-3
clone size: once
V gene: TRBV11-1
CDR3 protein: CASSRTLGPDTQYF
CDR3 DNA: TGTGCCAGCAGCCGGACCTTAGGGCCAGATACGCAGTATTTT

D gene: TRBD2
J gene: TRBJ2-3
clone size: -
V gene: TRBV7-9
CDR3 protein: CASSFRPSGGADTQYF
CDR3 DNA: TGTGCCAGCAGCTTCCGGCCTAGCGGGGGGGCAGATACGCAGTATTTT

D gene: TRBD1
J gene: TRBJ1-4
clone size: -
V gene: TRBV7-2
CDR3 protein: CASSLLGQGTNEKLFF
CDR3 DNA: TGTGCCAGCAGCTTATTGGGACAGGGTACTAATGAAAAACTGTTTTTT

D gene: -
J gene: TRBJ2-7
clone size: -
V gene: TRBV19
CDR3 protein: CASSTGGAPYEQYF
CDR3 DNA: TGTGCCAGTAGTACCGGTGGGGCGCCCTACGAGCAGTACTTC

D gene: TRBD1
J gene: TRBJ1-1
clone size: -
V gene: TRBV18
CDR3 protein: CASSPSRGGEDGTEAFF
CDR3 DNA: TGTGCCAGCTCACCCTCCAGGGGGGGGGAGGATGGCACTGAAGCTTTCTTT

D gene: TRBD1
J gene: TRBJ1-2
clone size: -
V gene: TRBV2
CDR3 protein: CATSPGQGNYGYTF
CDR3 DNA: TGTGCCACCTCGCCGGGACAGGGTAACTATGGCTACACCTTC

D gene: -
J gene: TRBJ1-5
clone size: -
V gene: TRBV2
CDR3 protein: CASGWGSNQPQHF
CDR3 DNA: TGTGCCAGCGGTTGGGGGAGCAATCAGCCCCAGCATTTT

D gene: -
J gene: TRBJ1-2
clone size: -
V gene: TRBV19
CDR3 protein: CASSPLGGNYGYTF
CDR3 DNA: TGTGCCAGTAGTCCTCTGGGGGGGAACTATGGCTACACCTTC

D gene: -
J gene: TRBJ2-1
clone size: -
V gene: TRBV5-6
CDR3 protein: CASSTYNEQFF
CDR3 DNA: TGTGCCAGCAGCACCTACAATGAGCAGTTCTTC

D gene: -
J gene: TRBJ2-7
clone size: once
V gene: TRBV9
CDR3 protein: CASSVDGGSYEQYF
CDR3 DNA: TGTGCCAGCAGCGTAGATGGCGGCAGCTACGAGCAGTACTTC

D gene: TRBD2
J gene: TRBJ2-1
clone size: -
V gene: TRBV12-5
CDR3 protein: CASGLGGGAFNEQFF
CDR3 DNA: TGTGCTAGTGGTTTGGGCGGGGGGGCGTTTAATGAGCAGTTCTTC